The 18 T cell receptor beta chains in this list originate from one sample, sequenced in a study of beta chain features in type 1 diabetes. Sequencing targeted expressed TCRB transcripts, as all isolated RNA had been reverse transcribed. Clones were read by immunoSEQ multiplex PCR, and TCRdb kept only the in-frame ones, dropping some. The repertoire includes 150,000 or so clones, around 8% of them detected once, and around 0.5% sits in the top ten. Broader study findings: Patients with Type 1 diabetes showed moderately but significantly shorter TCRB CDR3s in all four CD4+ subsets.

Antigens of these TCRs are unknown. The source material was central memory CD4+ T cells from blood. The origin of the receptors is a woman aged 18-29 years with type 1 diabetes.

V usage is TRBV7-9 and J usage is TRBJ2-2, with 10 bases matching TRBD2. This CDR3 is 17 amino acids long. The trim removed 5 bases at V and 5 bases at J, leaving 11 bases unmatched. Germline loops: CDR1 SEHNR, CDR2 FQNEAQ (reference sequence). The CDR3 loop is CASSPSSGSLITGELFF. CDR3 nucleotides: TGTGCCAGCAGCCCATCTAGCGGGAGCTTAATTACCGGGGAGCTGTTTTTT.

This clone occurred a few times. The chain recombines TRBV19 with TRBJ2-3, with 8 positions matching TRBD2. Per germline, CDR1 LNHDA and CDR2 SQIVND (reference sequence). V gave up 0 bases and J gave up 5 bases; unmatched junction bases: 7. This CDR3 spans 16 amino acids. The DNA for the CDR3 is TGTGCCAGTAGTATAGAGAGCGGGGGTATCCGAGATACGCAGTATTTT. It encodes CASSIESGGIRDTQYF.

The chain carries TRBV11-2 and TRBJ2-5; 7 bases map to TRBD2. V dropped 8 bases and J dropped 0; count of bases not matched to a gene: 9. Germline V CDR1 and CDR2: SGHAT, FQNNGV. The CDR3 consists of 15 residues. The CDR3 bases are TGTGCCAGCCTGGGCCATCTAGCGGACCAAGAGACCCAGTACTTC. Protein sequence: CASLGHLADQETQYF. The full variable domain, its missing parts supplied by reference TRBV11-2 and TRBJ2-5, is EAGVAQSPRYKIIEKRQSVAFWCNPISGHATLYWYQQILGQGPKLLIQFQNNGVVDDSQLPKDRFSAERLKGVDSTLKIQPAKLEDSAVYLCASLGHLADQETQYFGPGTRLLVL.

The chain is built from TRBV5-1 and TRBJ1-2, with D maybe TRBD1 (6 bases). In germline, CDR1 is SGHRS, CDR2 YFSETQ. The CDR3 totals 15 residues. With 4 bases removed from V and 8 bases from J, the gap between germline ends came to 21 bases. The CDR3 loop is CASSTEDSGFVGYTF. The CDR3 DNA reads TGCGCCAGCAGCACGGAGGACAGTGGATTTGTCGGCTACACCTTC.

This clone was seen a few times. As DNA, the CDR3 is TGTGCTAGTGGTTTGGTAGACAGGGCGGCTTTCTTT. It is translated as CASGLVDRAAFF. This sequence joins TRBV12-5 and TRBJ1-1; 7 bases are shared with TRBD1. Trimming at V came to 0 bases and at J to 11 bases, leaving 3 bases not matched to a gene. Germline loops: CDR1 LGHNT, CDR2 FRNRAP. CDR3 length: 12 residues.

This chain joins TRBV5-1 and TRBJ2-7; TRBD2 aligns across 8 bases. Germline lookup yields CDR1 SGHRS and CDR2 YFSETQ. Trimming at V came to 4 bases and at J to 5 bases, leaving 8 bases not matched to a gene. This CDR3 is built from 14 residues. CDR3 bases: TGCGCCAGCAGCGTTCTGACTAGCGACAACGAGCAGTACTTC. It is translated as CASSVLTSDNEQYF. The complete variable domain, with remaining parts taken from reference TRBV5-1 and TRBJ2-7, reads KAGVTQTPRYLIKTRGQQVTLSCSPISGHRSVSWYQQTPGQGLQFLFEYFSETQRNKGNFPGRFSGRQFSNSRSEMNVSTLELGDSALYLCASSVLTSDNEQYFGPGTRLTVT.

Only a few counts were recorded for this clone. The gene calls are TRBV19 and TRBJ1-5, with D perhaps TRBD1 (5 bases). V was clipped by 3 bases and J by 2 bases, with 14 bases between them. This CDR3 region has 16 residues. Germline V CDR1 and CDR2: LNHDA, SQIVND (reference sequence). DNA of the CDR3: TGTGCCAGTAGTATTAACACACCGGGGGGCAATCAGCCCCAGCATTTT. This encodes CASSINTPGGNQPQHF. Full variable domain (rest looked up from reference TRBV19 and TRBJ1-5): DGGITQSPKYLFRKEGQNVTLSCEQNLNHDAMYWYRQDPGQGLRLIYYSQIVNDFQKGDIAEGYSVSREKKESFPLTVTSAQKNPTAFYLCASSINTPGGNQPQHFGDGTRLSIL.

The chain employs TRBV7-2 and TRBJ2-1; 8 nucleotides align to TRBD2. CDR3 length: 13 residues. Germline trimming cut 9 bases from V and 4 bases from J; bases unmatched to any gene: 5. CDR1 SGHTA and CDR2 FQGNSA come from the germline V gene. The CDR3 region is CARFTGGYNEQFF. In nucleotides, the CDR3 is TGTGCCAGATTCACGGGGGGGTACAATGAGCAGTTCTTC. Drawing the rest from reference TRBV7-2 and TRBJ2-1, the complete variable domain is GAGVSQSPSNKVTEKGKDVELRCDPISGHTALYWYRQSLGQGLEFLIYFQGNSAPDKSGLPSDRFSAERTGGSVSTLTIQRTQQEDSAVYLCARFTGGYNEQFFGPGTRLTVL.

The V call is TRBV11-1, the J call TRBJ2-7; possible D gene TRBD1, 7 bases. Deletions cut 1 base from V and 6 bases from J, with 10 bases between. From germline, CDR1 is SGHAT and CDR2 FQDESV (reference sequence). This CDR3 spans 13 amino acids. CDR3 DNA sequence: TGTGCCAGCAGCTTAGGACAGGGAGGCGAGCAGTACTTC. As protein: CASSLGQGGEQYF.

This clone was picked up a small number of times. This chain uses TRBV4-2 with TRBJ2-1; unclear D gene. Germline V lookup: CDR1 LGHNA, CDR2 YNFKEQ. Trimming cost V 5 bases and J 9 bases, with 11 bases left between them. This CDR3 has 12 amino acids. The DNA of the CDR3 is TGTGCCAGCAGCGGAGTCCACCGTGAGCAGTTCTTC. Protein sequence: CASSGVHREQFF.

This clone was detected only a few times. This chain joins TRBV28 and TRBJ2-3; 12 positions agree with TRBD2. Trimming at V came to 8 bases and at J to 4 bases, leaving 4 bases not matched to a gene. This CDR3 is 14 amino acids long. The germline CDR1 and CDR2 sequences are MDHEN and SYDVKM. The CDR3: CASQTSGRADTQYF. CDR3 nucleotides: TGTGCCAGCCAGACTAGCGGGAGAGCAGATACGCAGTATTTT.

Details on this clone: The junction shows a germline mismatch at one end, possibly a read error. The V and J genes are TRBV7-9 and TRBJ2-7, with TRBD1 matching 9 bases. The CDR3 is made up of 12 amino acids. CDR1 and CDR2 (germline): SEHNR, FQNEAQ (reference sequence). The CDR3 sequence: CASSLAGTGLTF. In nucleotides, the CDR3 is TGTGCCAGCAGCTTAGCCGGGACAGGGCTCACCTTC.

V and J are TRBV19 and TRBJ2-1, with 9 nucleotides matching TRBD1. CDR3 length equals 14 residues. V trimming: 9 bases; J trimming: 8 bases; junction bases outside the gene matches: 11. Germline V lookup: CDR1 LNHDA, CDR2 SQIVND (reference sequence). The CDR3 region is CASHLGTGFHEQFF. CDR3 in DNA: TGTGCCAGCCACCTCGGGACAGGGTTCCATGAGCAGTTCTTC.

The chain is built from TRBV6-1 and TRBJ1-6, with 8 positions matching TRBD1. In germline, CDR1 is MNHNS, CDR2 SASEGT. Germline trimming cut 9 bases from V and 10 bases from J; bases unmatched to any gene: 5. The CDR3 runs 12 residues. The CDR3 protein is CASGQGYSPLHF. The CDR3 DNA follows: TGTGCCAGTGGACAGGGCTACTCACCCCTCCACTTT.

The V and J genes are TRBV6-5 and TRBJ2-7, with a weak D call TRBD2 (6 bases). The V gene's germline CDR1 is MNHEY and CDR2 SVGAGI. V was pared by 0 bases and J by 7 bases, with 16 bases between. The CDR3 runs to 15 residues. The CDR3 DNA is TGTGCCAGCAGTTACTCGTGGAGGGTGGATGGGGAGCAGTACTTC. Amino acid sequence: CASSYSWRVDGEQYF.

This clone was observed a few times. The gene calls are TRBV5-1 and TRBJ1-6; no clear D. Germline CDR1 and CDR2: SGHRS and YFSETQ. CDR3 length: 14 residues. V was trimmed by 0 bases and J by 2 bases, leaving 3 bases between them. The CDR3 reads CASSLDTYNSPLHF. The CDR3, as DNA: TGCGCCAGCAGCTTGGATACCTATAATTCACCCCTCCACTTT.

This clone was counted a few times. This chain links TRBV29-1 with TRBJ2-1; no firm D call. Germline loops: CDR1 SQVTM, CDR2 ANQGSEA. This CDR3 contains 12 residues. V lost 1 base to trimming and J lost 5 bases, with 6 bases between them. The CDR3 reads CSVEGRDNEQFF. CDR3 nucleotides: TGCAGCGTTGAAGGTCGGGACAATGAGCAGTTCTTC.

This clone was counted at least ten times. The chain carries TRBV4-3 and TRBJ2-2; 7 positions match TRBD2. The CDR3 spans 16 residues. In germline, CDR1 is LGHNA, CDR2 YSLEER. V lost 0 bases, J lost 2 bases, and 3 bases stayed unmatched. CDR3 nucleotide sequence: TGCGCCAGCAGCCAAGAGAGCGGGGTTAACACCGGGGAGCTGTTTTTT. Residues: CASSQESGVNTGELFF.